This T cell receptor (beta chain) appears in the sequencing data of a study of cytomegalovirus exposure and HLA in healthy donors. Study background: From HLA-typed donors, an early data release held about 85 million unique TCRs.

Primers for the PCR totalled 60 Vbeta and 13 Jbeta. Profiled with immunoSEQ multiplex PCR; TCRdb holds only in-frame clones, not every one. The sample lists over 100,000 clones, roughly three fifths seen once, with roughly 2.5% in the top ten. Germline V gene lookup returns CDR1 MDHEN and CDR2 SYDVKM. The CDR3 spans 14 residues. V was pared by 6 bases and J by 3 bases, with 12 bases between. Broader study findings: Data from an earlier analysis indicated that most TCR beta V segments were productive either about 87% or about 30% of the time. Further analysis, carried out later, found HLA-associated TCR beta chains more clonally expanded than equally common other chains.

Comment on this clone: What it recognizes is unknown.

The chain recombines TRBV28 with TRBJ1-5; D may be TRBD1 (6 bases). The TCR originated in a woman between 35 and 50 years old in good health and CMV-seronegative. Sequenced material: PBMCs. This CDR3 reads CASREDRYNQPQHF. The CDR3 coding sequence is TGTGCCAGCAGGGAAGACAGGTACAATCAGCCCCAGCATTTT.